This T cell receptor beta chain was profiled in a study of blood T cell dynamics during melanoma immunotherapy. Findings of the study overall: Whether repertoire-driving clones were melanoma-specific could not be determined.

The V and J ends lost 0 bases and 1 base respectively, with 7 bases between them. The CDR3 consists of 15 residues. Germline CDR1 LGHNA, CDR2 YNFKEQ. A note on this clone: Its antigen is as yet unknown.

The table came from immunoSEQ multiplex PCR; TCRdb's copy has only in-frame clones and leaves some out. The sample has over 20,000 clones, over 85% seen once; the top ten hold roughly 1.2%. Indicated time point: pre-treatment baseline. Samples come from before therapy and from week 3 after the first blockade cycle. Disease control meant complete response, partial response or stable disease at 12 weeks. The material was blood, obtained from a patient treated with checkpoint blockade. V gene TRBV4-2 combines with J gene TRBJ2-1; the D is unclear. The receptor was derived from a human donor with melanoma. The CDR3 loop reads CASSQDVVSYNEQFF. CDR3 bases: TGTGCCAGCAGCCAAGATGTAGTGTCCTACAATGAGCAGTTCTTC.